The T cell receptor (beta chain) under discussion was sequenced for a study of cytomegalovirus exposure and HLA in healthy donors (dated 2017 in TCRdb). Looking at the study overall: An earlier analysis of around 600 of the donors reported about 250 Gb of sequence data and some 120 million unique TCR beta sequences from about 179 million T cells. Roughly 300 gigabases of sequencing data and 75 million to 85 million unique TCR sequences made up an early release that covered 500 to 700 HLA-typed donors. The genetic ancestry cluster associated with self-reported Caucasian donors included 70% to 85% of the approximately 400 genotyped donors. The study aimed to test whether signatures of past pathogen exposure could be identified by cataloging public T cell receptors. The study used immunosequencing to profile the T cell repertoires of approximately 690 subjects and linked those repertoires to cytomegalovirus serostatus. Besides the first cohort of roughly 640 subjects, a separate validation cohort made up of over a hundred different subjects was used. The study combined high-throughput TCR immunosequencing, statistical association of individual TCRs with disease status, and machine learning to predict cytomegalovirus infection status. In a later analysis, previously published TCR beta repertoires from 500 to 750 donors were re-analyzed and high-resolution HLA genotyping was added so that TCR occurrence patterns could be studied. Rather than using new phenotypic data, the later analysis identified candidate immune exposures from TCR beta sequences and from how often those sequences occurred across donors. In an earlier analysis of a few hundred of the donors, high-throughput TCR beta sequencing was used to judge whether each TCR beta V gene segment behaved as functional or pseudogenic. Donor age, sex, ethnicity and CMV serostatus were compiled alongside the repertoire data. Genome-wide SNP genotypes for about 65% of the roughly 670 donors were used in a later genetic analysis, which treated that subset as a discovery cohort. All discovery cohort repertoires had been generated on a single sequencing platform. Class I and class II HLA loci were covered by the typing at four-digit resolution. Typing coverage varied by locus: roughly 620-640 donors for A, B, C, DRB1 and DQB1; 522 for DQA1; approximately 610 for DPA1; under 490 for DPB1. Because of strong linkage in the cohort, four or five DR-DQ haplotypes were treated as single units for association and clustering. Across approximately 400 genotyped donors of the cohort, an average of roughly 230,000 unique TCR beta nucleotide sequences per donor were sequenced, and roughly a sixth of those sequences were non-productive. What the study reported, not specific to this receptor: The study gave a list of about 170 TCR beta chains associated with cytomegalovirus. The 87-base-pair reads could not distinguish some IMGT-functional V segments, including TRBV6-2 and TRBV6-3, so those segments were excluded. Only TCR beta chains were sequenced in this cohort, and the absence of alpha or paired-chain data limited detectable features. A later analysis reported that several top co-occurrence clusters appeared linked to parvovirus B19, influenza, CMV and Epstein-Barr virus. According to a later analysis, TCR association rates differed among HLA loci, with DRB1 alleles showing the most associated TCRs and HLA-C alleles showing the fewest. A few of the identified cytomegalovirus-associated TCR beta chains were confirmed in vitro to be specific for cytomegalovirus antigens. Because counts were too low, seventeen rarely observed V segments, including chromosome 9 orphons, were left out of the earlier analysis of several hundred of the donors. A further reported finding was that TCR beta sequences accurately predicted the HLA-A and HLA-B alleles for most subjects in the first cohort. Compared with the roughly 700-donor mean, donors in an Asian-associated ancestry cluster had fewer N-insertions in productive TCRs, according to a later genetic analysis. In an earlier analysis of some 640 of the donors, most TCR beta V segments were observed in productive rearrangements about 87% or about 30% of the time, broadly matching IMGT annotations. The classifier was reported to diagnose cytomegalovirus status with high specificity and sensitivity in both the original and validation cohorts. Across donors, most TCR sequences were observed very rarely, whereas some public TCRs were present in many individuals. Strong co-occurrence of HLA alleles, especially DR and DQ, made assigning TCR associations to individual alleles difficult. A later genetic analysis associated a missense DCLRE1C variant with V-gene and J-gene trimming of TCR beta chains, and an independent cohort replicated the association. It was suggested by the authors that the approach could potentially be generalized to other disease states and immunological phenotypes. The presence/absence analyses assumed that sequencing depth was roughly uniform across donors, and that assumption may not be true. The only immune exposure information available for the cohort was CMV serostatus. Linkage disequilibrium might explain the correlated functional status among segregating V segments, but an unknown experimental factor could not be ruled out. A cluster of highly shared sequence variants was judged likely to represent a technical artifact of the sequencing pipeline. Compared with equally common non-associated chains, HLA-associated TCR beta chains in a later analysis were more clonally expanded and had lower generation probabilities. In a later analysis, most CMV-associated TCR beta chains were found to appear HLA-restricted, with HLA associations seemingly driven largely by CMV exposure. Because HLA typing was unavailable for some donors at each locus, only the typed subset was used in association tests. At a false discovery rate of 0.05, a later analysis linked under 20,000 TCR beta sequences to specific HLA alleles.

A word on this clone: Its antigen specificity is not known. No clone much larger than this one lies a single base away; base qualities are absent.

The method behind the library was the immunoSEQ multiplex PCR assay. For the multiplex PCR, a mixture combining 60 forward primers for TCR Vbeta segments and 13 reverse primers for TCR Jbeta segments was used. A multiplex PCR assay on genomic DNA amplified the CDR3 region of rearranged TCR beta genes. Amplified TCR beta libraries were sequenced as 87-base-pair reads on the Illumina HiSeq System. As for how the authors treated the data: A later analysis counted approximately 76 million unique TCR beta chains across the 666 repertoires, and some 11 million of these chains were shared by at least two donors. A nearest-neighbor algorithm error-corrected the raw reads and collapsed the reads into unique sequences, merging closely related sequences to remove PCR and sequencing errors. To assign V, D and J gene segments, CDR3 sequences were aligned to IMGT reference sequences. For a sequence to be retained, a match of at least six nucleotides to both a V gene segment and a J gene segment was required. A rearrangement was called productive if the CDR3 had no stop codons and remained in frame with V and J, and every other rearrangement was called non-productive. CDR3 was defined by IMGT convention, running from the second conserved V-encoded cysteine to the conserved J-encoded phenylalanine. In an earlier analysis of some 550 of the donors, sequences lacking an unambiguous match to a single V gene segment were excluded. In an earlier analysis of several hundred of the donors, V segments were called functional above 56.7% productive rearrangements and were called segregating when the between-donor standard deviation exceeded 5%. A statistical classification framework was developed to diagnose cytomegalovirus status using the catalog of TCR beta chain sequences. In a later analysis, TCR nucleotide sequences were compared against IMGT/GENE-DB human TR gene sequences so that V and J genes could be assigned. Using the TCRdist pipeline, a later analysis assigned CDR3 sequences along with most-parsimonious VDJ recombination scenarios. In a later analysis, every TCR beta chain was defined by the combination of its CDR3 amino acid sequence and its V-gene family, and reads without a unique V-gene family were dropped. As a way to deal with suspected cross-contamination and a sequencing artifact, a later analysis dropped under 600 nucleotide sequences that were highly shared and had low generation probability. For each public chain, a later analysis derived a clonal expansion index from normalized ranks of inferred template counts within each repertoire. In a later analysis, generation probabilities were computed with a VDJ recombination model fitted to out-of-frame rearrangements, and the resulting probabilities were checked against IGoR. A later analysis scored TCR-TCR, TCR-HLA and TCR-CMV co-occurrence with hypergeometric tests, applying a repertoire-size bias correction to TCR pairs. In a later analysis, false discovery rates were estimated by permuting HLA or CMV assignments 20 times. In a later analysis, co-occurring TCRs were grouped with DBSCAN, and TCRdist sequence similarity was added when clustering was performed within HLA-allele-positive subsets. Repertoires with fewer than 30,000 or more than 120,000 public chains were left out of co-occurrence clustering, as were several repertoires with anomalous nucleotide sharing. Sourced from immuneACCESS, this table was stored by TCRdb with only in-frame sequences that have V and J called. A share of the clones is absent; for the studies checked, an unresolved V gene accounts for under half, and the remainder has no known explanation. Clonal size and the V and J genes are those of that table, whereas D and trimming came from the DNA. For this sample the table gives about 100,000 clones, of which 76% were detected only once. The top ten hold over 3.5% of the sample.

V and J lose 7 bases and 1 base, and a span of 16 bases separates them. There are 15 amino acids in the CDR3, from cysteine to phenylalanine inclusive. Only the CDR3 part of the read is kept: 45 bases, read in frame from the first base. The CDR1 and CDR2 encoded by the germline V gene are MGHDK and SYGVNS. In total, roughly 670 healthy bone marrow donors made up the cohort. All cohort members were sampled while nominally healthy, although unrecorded immune exposures were likely present. The donor tested CMV seropositive and was one of the 289 seropositive cohort members. Every donor gave a peripheral blood sample, and the peripheral blood mononuclear cells from that sample were used for TCR beta sequencing. The Qiagen DNeasy Blood Extraction Kit was used to extract genomic DNA from the blood cell samples.

This receptor was taken from a woman aged 50 to 65 in good health and CMV-seropositive. The V and J segments used are TRBV25-1 and TRBJ1-2, and possibly TRBD1, on 6 matching bases. The sample consisted of PBMCs. In nucleotide form, the sequence is TGTGCCAGCATCGGGCAGGGGCCCCTTAACTATGGCTACACCTTC. Its protein is CASIGQGPLNYGYTF.